The next 8 T cell receptor beta chains were all read from a single sample in a study of T cell repertoires in cytomegalovirus infection. TCRdb ran MiXCR on the reads and lists one entry per CDR3 protein. Found here are approximately 500,000 distinct CDR3 sequences, roughly a third of them singletons; the top ten hold 17%. Their antigen targets remain unknown. The input for sequencing was cultured PBMCs, taken from culture after CMV antigen stimulation. All receptors derive from a human donor in good health (CMV status not recorded). Some clones in this sample may be carry-over from other donors' samples.

This chain uses TRBV6-2 or TRBV6-3 with TRBJ2-7; D is uncertain. Trimming cost V 5 bases and J 2 bases, with 13 bases left between them. The CDR3 covers 14 residues. Germline-derived CDR1 and CDR2 are MNHEY and SVGEGT. The CDR3 region is CASSKTQNPYEQYF. CDR3 coding DNA: TGTGCCAGCAGTAAAACCCAGAATCCCTACGAGCAGTACTTC.

This clonotype came up many times. The V gene is TRBV6-1, the J gene TRBJ1-5; D perhaps matches TRBD1 (6 bases). This CDR3 contains 20 residues. Deletions cut 7 bases from V and 0 bases from J, with 28 bases between. Germline-derived CDR1 and CDR2 are MNHNS and SASEGT. Written as DNA, the CDR3 is TGTGCCAGCATGAAATTTCGGTTGGACAGTCTCGCCTATAGCAATCAGCCCCAGCATTTT. Translating gives CASMKFRLDSLAYSNQPQHF.

This clonotype has at least ten counts. The rearrangement joins TRBV7-2 to TRBJ2-1; TRBD2 matches 12 bases. The CDR3 has 16 amino acids. The J segment lost 7 bases and the V segment lost 5 bases, leaving 9 bases of the junction unmatched. Germline CDR1 reads SGHTA; CDR2 reads FQGNSA. The DNA for the CDR3 is TGTGCCAGCAGCCCCCGACTAGCGGGAGTCTCGAATGAGCAGTTCTTC. Protein product: CASSPRLAGVSNEQFF.

This clonotype was counted between two and nine times. The V and J genes are TRBV6-6 and TRBJ2-3; no reliable D call. The germline gives CDR1 MNHNY, CDR2 SVGAGI (reference sequence). Trimming shortened V by 4 bases and J by 2 bases, and 10 bases separated the two germline ends. CDR3 length: 14 amino acids. The CDR3 coding sequence is TGTGCCAGCAGTTTAGCAGCTACCACAGATACGCAGTATTTT. Amino acid sequence: CASSLAATTDTQYF.

V usage is TRBV12-3 or TRBV12-4 and J usage is TRBJ1-5; the D gene is possibly TRBD1 (6 bases). V was clipped by 10 bases and J by 9 bases, with 16 bases between them. This CDR3 comprises 12 residues. The CDR3 loop is CAIGTGGAPQHF. DNA of the CDR3: TGTGCCATTGGGACTGGGGGCGCGCCCCAGCATTTT.

This clonotype showed up just a few times. This chain joins TRBV20-1 and TRBJ2-1; tentative D call: TRBD2 (5 bases). This CDR3 is 15 amino acids long. Between the trimmed V and J ends, which lost 4 bases and 7 bases, there was a span of 20 bases. Germline loops: CDR1 DFQATT, CDR2 SNEGSKA (reference sequence). The CDR3 DNA reads as TGCAGTGCTAATCTTCTAGCCGAGAAGTGGAATGAGCAGTTCTTC. This sequence encodes CSANLLAEKWNEQFF.

Remarks on this clonotype: Given a much more abundant clone one base away, this may be a read error. The rearrangement joins TRBV7-2 to TRBJ2-7; TRBD1 matches 7 bases. This CDR3 contains 16 residues. With V trimmed by 1 base and J by 6 bases, 12 bases remained unmatched. The V gene's germline CDR1 is SGHTA and CDR2 FQGNSA. CDR3 coding DNA: TGTGCCAGCAGCTTAGATGGGGCAGGGACAGTTCGCGAGCAGTACTTC. This codes for CASSLDGAGTVREQYF.

CDR3 coding DNA: TGTGCCAGCAGTGGAAGTAGGAACCAGCCCCAGCATTTT. Encoded protein: CASSGSRNQPQHF. This chain links TRBV6-8 with TRBJ1-5; D gene uncertain. The CDR3 loop spans 13 amino acids. Germline CDR1 MNHGY, CDR2 SAAAGT. The V gene lost 5 bases and the J gene lost 7 bases, with 12 bases spanning the gap.